This T cell receptor beta chain comes out of a study of blood T cell repertoires in COVID-19. Study in general: Sites across the United States, Italy and Spain contributed samples from acute and convalescent COVID-19.

This clone was detected a few times. Germline V gene data show CDR1 as ENHRY and CDR2 as SYGVKD. The CDR3 contains 13 residues. V lost 11 bases to trimming and J lost 4 bases, with 18 bases between them. Clones were sequenced by immunoSEQ multiplex PCR, and TCRdb holds only the in-frame ones, with some missing. The sample holds almost 400,000 clones, around 87% seen once. The chain carries TRBV10-3 and TRBJ2-7; D is perhaps TRBD2 (6 bases). Sequencing used peripheral blood. This receptor was taken from a woman aged 55-69 years with COVID-19, enrolled during active disease. The CDR3 DNA sequence: TGTGCCTCCCAGGTGGAGGGGATATACGAGCAGTACTTC. Residues: CASQVEGIYEQYF.